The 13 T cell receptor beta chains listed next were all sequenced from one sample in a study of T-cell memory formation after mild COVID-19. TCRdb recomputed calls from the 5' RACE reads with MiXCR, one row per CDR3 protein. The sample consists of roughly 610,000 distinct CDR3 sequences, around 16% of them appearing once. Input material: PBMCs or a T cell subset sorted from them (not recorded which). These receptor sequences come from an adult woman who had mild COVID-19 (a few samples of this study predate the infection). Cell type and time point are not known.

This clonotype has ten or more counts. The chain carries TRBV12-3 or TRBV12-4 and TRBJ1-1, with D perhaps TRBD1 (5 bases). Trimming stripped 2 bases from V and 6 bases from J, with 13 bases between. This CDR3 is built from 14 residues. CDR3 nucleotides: TGTGCCAGCAGTTTAAGGAGTTGGGGCCCTGAAGCTTTCTTT. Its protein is CASSLRSWGPEAFF.

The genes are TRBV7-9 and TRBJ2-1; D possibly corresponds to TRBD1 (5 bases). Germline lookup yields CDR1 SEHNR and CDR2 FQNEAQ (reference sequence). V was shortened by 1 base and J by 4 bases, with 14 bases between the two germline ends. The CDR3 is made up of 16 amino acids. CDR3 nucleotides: TGTGCCAGCAGCTTAGGGCTCAGGGTCGATTACAATGAGCAGTTCTTC. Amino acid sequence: CASSLGLRVDYNEQFF. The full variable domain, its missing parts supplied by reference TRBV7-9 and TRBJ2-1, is DTGVSQNPRHKITKRGQNVTFRCDPISEHNRLYWYRQTLGQGPEFLTYFQNEAQLEKSRLLSDRFSAERPKGSFSTLEIQRTEQGDSAMYLCASSLGLRVDYNEQFFGPGTRLTVL.

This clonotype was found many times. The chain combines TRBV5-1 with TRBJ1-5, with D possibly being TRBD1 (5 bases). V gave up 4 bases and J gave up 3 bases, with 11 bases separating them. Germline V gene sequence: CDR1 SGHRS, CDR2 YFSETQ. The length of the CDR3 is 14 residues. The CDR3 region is CASSPGPNNQPQHF. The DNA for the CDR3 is TGCGCCAGCAGCCCGGGACCAAACAATCAGCCCCAGCATTTT.

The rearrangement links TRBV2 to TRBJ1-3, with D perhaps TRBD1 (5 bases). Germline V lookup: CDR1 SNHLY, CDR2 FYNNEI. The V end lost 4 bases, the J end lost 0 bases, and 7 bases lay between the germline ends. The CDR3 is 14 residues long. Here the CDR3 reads CASSGQTSGNTIYF. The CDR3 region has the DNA TGTGCCAGCAGTGGACAGACCTCTGGAAACACCATATATTTT.

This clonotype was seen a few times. The DNA for the CDR3 is TGTGCCAGCGCCCAGACTTGGGCACAAGAGACCCAGTACTTC. Translated, it gives CASAQTWAQETQYF. J is TRBJ2-5 and V is TRBV19; no clear D gene. V lost 9 bases and J 2 bases, leaving 16 bases between the germline ends. The CDR3 runs 14 residues. Germline V gene sequence: CDR1 LNHDA, CDR2 SQIVND (reference sequence).

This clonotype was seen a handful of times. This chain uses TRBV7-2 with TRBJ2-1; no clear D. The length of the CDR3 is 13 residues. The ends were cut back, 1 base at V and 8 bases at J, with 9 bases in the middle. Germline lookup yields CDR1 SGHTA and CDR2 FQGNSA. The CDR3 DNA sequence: TGTGCCAGCAGCTTAGAGGACGGGTATGAGCAGTTCTTC. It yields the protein CASSLEDGYEQFF.

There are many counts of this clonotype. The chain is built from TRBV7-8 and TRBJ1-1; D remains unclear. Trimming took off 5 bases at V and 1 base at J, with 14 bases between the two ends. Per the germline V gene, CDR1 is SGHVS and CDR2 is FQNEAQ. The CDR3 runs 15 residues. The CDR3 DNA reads TGTGCCAGCAGCCCACCCACGGGGTGGAACACTGAAGCTTTCTTT. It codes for CASSPPTGWNTEAFF.

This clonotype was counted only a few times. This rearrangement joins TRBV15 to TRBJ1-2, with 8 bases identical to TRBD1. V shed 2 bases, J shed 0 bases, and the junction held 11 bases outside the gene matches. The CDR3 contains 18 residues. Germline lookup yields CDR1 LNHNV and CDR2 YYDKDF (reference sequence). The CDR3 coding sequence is TGTGCCACCAGCAGAACCCCATTCCAGGGGGCGACTAACTATGGCTACACCTTC. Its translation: CATSRTPFQGATNYGYTF.

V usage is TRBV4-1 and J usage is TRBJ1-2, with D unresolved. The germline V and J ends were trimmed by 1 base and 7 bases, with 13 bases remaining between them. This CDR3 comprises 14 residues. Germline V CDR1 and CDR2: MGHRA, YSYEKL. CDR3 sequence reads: CASSQVLERTGYTF. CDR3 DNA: TGCGCCAGCAGCCAAGTTCTGGAGCGGACTGGCTACACCTTC.

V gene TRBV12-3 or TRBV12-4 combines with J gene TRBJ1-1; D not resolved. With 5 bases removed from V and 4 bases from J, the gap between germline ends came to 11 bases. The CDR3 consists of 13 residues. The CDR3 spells CASSLTHGTEAFF. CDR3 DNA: TGTGCCAGCAGTCTCACCCATGGCACTGAAGCTTTCTTT.

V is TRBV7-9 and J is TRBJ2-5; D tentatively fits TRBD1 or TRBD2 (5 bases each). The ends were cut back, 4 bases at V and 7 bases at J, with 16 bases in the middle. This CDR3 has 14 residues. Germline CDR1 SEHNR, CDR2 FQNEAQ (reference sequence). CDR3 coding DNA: TGTGCCAGCAGCTCCGGGACCCTACAACGGACCCAGTACTTC. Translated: CASSSGTLQRTQYF.

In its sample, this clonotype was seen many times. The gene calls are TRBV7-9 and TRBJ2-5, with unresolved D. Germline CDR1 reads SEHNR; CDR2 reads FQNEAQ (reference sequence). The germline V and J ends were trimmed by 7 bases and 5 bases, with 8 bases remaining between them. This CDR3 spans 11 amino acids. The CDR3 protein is CASKTRETQYF. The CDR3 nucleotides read TGTGCCAGCAAAACCAGGGAGACCCAGTACTTC.

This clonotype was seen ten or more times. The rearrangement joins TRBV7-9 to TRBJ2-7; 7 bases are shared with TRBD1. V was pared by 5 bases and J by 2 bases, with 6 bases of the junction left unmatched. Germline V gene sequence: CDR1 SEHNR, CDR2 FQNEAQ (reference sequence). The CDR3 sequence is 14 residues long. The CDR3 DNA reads TGTGCCAGCAGCCCTAGGACAGGCGCCTACGAGCAGTACTTC. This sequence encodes CASSPRTGAYEQYF.